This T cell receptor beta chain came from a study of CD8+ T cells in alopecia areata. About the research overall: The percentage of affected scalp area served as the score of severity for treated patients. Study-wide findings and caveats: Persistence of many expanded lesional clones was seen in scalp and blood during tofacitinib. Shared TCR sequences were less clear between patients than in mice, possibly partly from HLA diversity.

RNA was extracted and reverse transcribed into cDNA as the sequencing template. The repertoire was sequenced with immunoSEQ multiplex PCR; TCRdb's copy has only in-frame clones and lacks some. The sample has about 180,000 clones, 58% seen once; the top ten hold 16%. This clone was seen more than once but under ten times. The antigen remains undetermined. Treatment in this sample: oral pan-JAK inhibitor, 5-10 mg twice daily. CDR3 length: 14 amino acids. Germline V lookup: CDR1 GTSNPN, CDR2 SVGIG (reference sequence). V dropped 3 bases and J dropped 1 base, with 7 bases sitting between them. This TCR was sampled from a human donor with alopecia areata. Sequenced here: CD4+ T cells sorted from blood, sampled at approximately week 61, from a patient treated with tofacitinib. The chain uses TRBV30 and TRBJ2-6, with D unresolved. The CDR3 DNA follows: TGTGCCTGGAGCCGTGAATCTGGGGCCAACGTCCTGACTTTC. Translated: CAWSRESGANVLTF.